The present entry profiles one T cell receptor (beta chain) with its context. Its antigen is as yet unknown. The sample comes from a study of CXCR3-negative and CXCR3-positive naive CD8 T cells. Study outcomes and limitations: More hydrophobic TRB CDR3s were found in CXCR3-positive naive cells than in CXCR3-negative naive cells. Each naive subset displayed comparably high diversity, whereas memory CD8+ cells displayed much lower diversity. Similar levels of surface CD5 were seen between naive subsets; TCR strength was inferred from TRB CDR3 properties. Researchers reported similar TRBV-TRBJ usage in naive CXCR3-negative and CXCR3-positive cells, though memory differed.

UMI-tagged TRB cDNA libraries were built via 5' RACE. TCRdb reworked the 5' RACE reads into one entry per CDR3 protein, no DNA. The sample has 75,000 to 95,000 distinct CDR3 sequences; the top ten hold about 1%. The CDR3 consists of 16 residues. CDR1 is SNHLY, CDR2 FYNNEI, per germline. Sample: naive CXCR3- CD8+ T cells from blood. Sample subset: CD45RO-CCR7+CD27+CD95- naive CD8+ T cells lacking CXCR3 (TNR3-). The rearrangement links TRBV2 to TRBJ2-1; TCRdb designates TRBD1, a call that cannot be tested without DNA. The clonotype was recovered from a human donor in good health. Some clones in this sample may be carry-over from other donors' samples. CDR3 residues: CASRAPRSGGPNEQFF. The entire variable domain, with the rest obtained from reference TRBV2 and TRBJ2-1, is as follows: EPEVTQTPSHQVTQMGQEVILRCVPISNHLYFYWYRQILGQKVEFLVSFYNNEISEKSEIFDDQFSVERPDGSNFTLKIRSTKLEDSAMYFCASRAPRSGGPNEQFFGPGTRLTVL.